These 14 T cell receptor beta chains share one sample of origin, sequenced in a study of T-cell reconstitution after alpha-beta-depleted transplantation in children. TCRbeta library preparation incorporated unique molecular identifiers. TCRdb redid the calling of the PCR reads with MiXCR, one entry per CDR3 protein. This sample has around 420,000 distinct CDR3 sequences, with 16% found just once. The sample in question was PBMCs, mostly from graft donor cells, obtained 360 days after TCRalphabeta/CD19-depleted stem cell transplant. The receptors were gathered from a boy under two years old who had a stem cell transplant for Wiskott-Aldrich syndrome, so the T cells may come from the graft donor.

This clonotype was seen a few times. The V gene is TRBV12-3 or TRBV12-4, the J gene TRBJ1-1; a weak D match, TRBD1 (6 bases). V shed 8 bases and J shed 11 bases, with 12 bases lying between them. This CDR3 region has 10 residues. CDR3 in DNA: TGTGCCAGCCACAGGGTCGGGGCTTTCTTT. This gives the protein CASHRVGAFF.

The CDR3 sequence is CASSYRGQVEAFF. For the CDR3, the DNA is TGTGCCAGCAGTTACCGCGGACAGGTTGAAGCTTTCTTT. V is TRBV6-6 and J is TRBJ1-1; TRBD1 matches 7 bases. Germline assignment: CDR1 MNHNY and CDR2 SVGAGI (reference sequence). The CDR3 is made up of 13 amino acids. With 2 bases clipped from V and 7 bases from J, the junction kept 4 bases outside the gene matches.

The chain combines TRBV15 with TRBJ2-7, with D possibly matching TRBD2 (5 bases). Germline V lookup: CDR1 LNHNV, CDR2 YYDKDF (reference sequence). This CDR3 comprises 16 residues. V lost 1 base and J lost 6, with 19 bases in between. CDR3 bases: TGTGCCACCAGCAGAGCCAAGCGGAATCCGGAAGGCGAGCAGTACTTC. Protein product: CATSRAKRNPEGEQYF. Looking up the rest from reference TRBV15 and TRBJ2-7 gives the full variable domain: DAMVIQNPRYQVTQFGKPVTLSCSQTLNHNVMYWYQQKSSQAPKLLFHYYDKDFNNEADTPDNFQSRRPNTSFCFLDIRSPGLGDTAMYLCATSRAKRNPEGEQYFGPGTRLTVT.

The CDR3 protein is CASSQEGGGEPQETQYF. The DNA of the CDR3 is TGTGCCAGCAGCCAAGAAGGGGGGGGGGAGCCCCAAGAGACCCAGTACTTC. The J gene is TRBJ2-5, the V gene TRBV3-1; perhaps TRBD2 as D (7 bases). This CDR3 has 17 residues. Trimming pared 0 bases from V and 1 base from J, leaving 15 bases between. Germline lookup yields CDR1 LGHDT and CDR2 YNNKEL (reference sequence).

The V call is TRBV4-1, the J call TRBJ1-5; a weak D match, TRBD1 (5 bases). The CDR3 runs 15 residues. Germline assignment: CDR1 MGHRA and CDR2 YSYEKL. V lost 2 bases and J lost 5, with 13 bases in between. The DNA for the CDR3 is TGCGCCAGCAGCCAATTGGGAGGGGTGCATCAGCCCCAGCATTTT. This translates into CASSQLGGVHQPQHF.

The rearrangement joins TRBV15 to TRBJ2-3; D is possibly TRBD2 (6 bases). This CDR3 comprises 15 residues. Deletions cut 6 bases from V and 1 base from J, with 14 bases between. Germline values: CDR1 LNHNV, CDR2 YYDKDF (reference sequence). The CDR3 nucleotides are TGTGCCACCAGTCAGTCGTGGGGGGGCACAGATACGCAGTATTTT. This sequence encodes CATSQSWGGTDTQYF.

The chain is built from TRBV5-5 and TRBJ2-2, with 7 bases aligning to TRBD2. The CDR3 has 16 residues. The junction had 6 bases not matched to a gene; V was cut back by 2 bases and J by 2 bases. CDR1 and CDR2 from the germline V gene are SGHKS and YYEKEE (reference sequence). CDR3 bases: TGTGCCAGCAGCTTCCTTGGCGGGGGTAACACCGGGGAGCTGTTTTTT. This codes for CASSFLGGGNTGELFF.

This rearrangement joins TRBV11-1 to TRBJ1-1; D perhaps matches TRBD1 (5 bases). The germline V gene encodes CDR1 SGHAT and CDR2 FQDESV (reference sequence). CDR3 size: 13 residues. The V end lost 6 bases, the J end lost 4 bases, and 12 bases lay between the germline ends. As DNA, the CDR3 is TGTGCCAGCAGGGGACGGAGCTTCACTGAAGCTTTCTTT. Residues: CASRGRSFTEAFF. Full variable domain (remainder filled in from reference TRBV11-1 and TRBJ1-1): EAEVAQSPRYKITEKSQAVAFWCDPISGHATLYWYRQILGQGPELLVQFQDESVVDDSQLPKDRFSAERLKGVDSTLKIQPAELGDSAMYLCASRGRSFTEAFFGQGTRLTVV.

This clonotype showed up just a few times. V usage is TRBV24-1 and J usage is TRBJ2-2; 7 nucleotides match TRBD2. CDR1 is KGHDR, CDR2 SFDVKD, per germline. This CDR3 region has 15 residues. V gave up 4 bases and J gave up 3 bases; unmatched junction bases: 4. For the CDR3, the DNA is TGTGCCACCAGTGAACTAGGGAGGGACACCGGGGAGCTGTTTTTT. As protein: CATSELGRDTGELFF.

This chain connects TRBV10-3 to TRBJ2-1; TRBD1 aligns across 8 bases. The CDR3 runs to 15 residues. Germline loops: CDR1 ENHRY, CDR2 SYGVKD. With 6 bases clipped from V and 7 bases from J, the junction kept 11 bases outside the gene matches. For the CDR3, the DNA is TGTGCCATCAGAGCCGGGACAGGAGACGGAAATGAGCAGTTCTTC. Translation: CAIRAGTGDGNEQFF.

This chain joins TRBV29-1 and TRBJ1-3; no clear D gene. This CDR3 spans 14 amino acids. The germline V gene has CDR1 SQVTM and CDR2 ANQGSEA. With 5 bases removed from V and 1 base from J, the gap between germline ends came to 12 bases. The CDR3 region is CSVQGLQSGNTIYF. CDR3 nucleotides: TGCAGCGTTCAAGGGCTTCAATCTGGAAACACCATATATTTT.

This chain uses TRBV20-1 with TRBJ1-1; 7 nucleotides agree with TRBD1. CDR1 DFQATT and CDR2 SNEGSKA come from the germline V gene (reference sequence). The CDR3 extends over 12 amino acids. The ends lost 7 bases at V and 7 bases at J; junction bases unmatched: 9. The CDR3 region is CSEVDRRDEAFF. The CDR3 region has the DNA TGCAGTGAAGTGGACAGGCGAGATGAAGCTTTCTTT.

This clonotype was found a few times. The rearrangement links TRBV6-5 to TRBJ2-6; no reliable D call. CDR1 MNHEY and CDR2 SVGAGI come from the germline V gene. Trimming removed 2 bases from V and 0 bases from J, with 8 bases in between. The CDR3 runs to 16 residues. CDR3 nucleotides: TGTGCCAGCAGTTACGGGTTGAGCTCTGGGGCCAACGTCCTGACTTTC. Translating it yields CASSYGLSSGANVLTF.

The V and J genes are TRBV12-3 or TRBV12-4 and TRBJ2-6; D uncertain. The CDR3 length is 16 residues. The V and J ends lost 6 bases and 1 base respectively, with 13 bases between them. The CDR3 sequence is CASSFAGKSGANVLTF. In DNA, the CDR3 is TGTGCCAGCAGCTTCGCTGGCAAATCTGGGGCCAACGTCCTGACTTTC.